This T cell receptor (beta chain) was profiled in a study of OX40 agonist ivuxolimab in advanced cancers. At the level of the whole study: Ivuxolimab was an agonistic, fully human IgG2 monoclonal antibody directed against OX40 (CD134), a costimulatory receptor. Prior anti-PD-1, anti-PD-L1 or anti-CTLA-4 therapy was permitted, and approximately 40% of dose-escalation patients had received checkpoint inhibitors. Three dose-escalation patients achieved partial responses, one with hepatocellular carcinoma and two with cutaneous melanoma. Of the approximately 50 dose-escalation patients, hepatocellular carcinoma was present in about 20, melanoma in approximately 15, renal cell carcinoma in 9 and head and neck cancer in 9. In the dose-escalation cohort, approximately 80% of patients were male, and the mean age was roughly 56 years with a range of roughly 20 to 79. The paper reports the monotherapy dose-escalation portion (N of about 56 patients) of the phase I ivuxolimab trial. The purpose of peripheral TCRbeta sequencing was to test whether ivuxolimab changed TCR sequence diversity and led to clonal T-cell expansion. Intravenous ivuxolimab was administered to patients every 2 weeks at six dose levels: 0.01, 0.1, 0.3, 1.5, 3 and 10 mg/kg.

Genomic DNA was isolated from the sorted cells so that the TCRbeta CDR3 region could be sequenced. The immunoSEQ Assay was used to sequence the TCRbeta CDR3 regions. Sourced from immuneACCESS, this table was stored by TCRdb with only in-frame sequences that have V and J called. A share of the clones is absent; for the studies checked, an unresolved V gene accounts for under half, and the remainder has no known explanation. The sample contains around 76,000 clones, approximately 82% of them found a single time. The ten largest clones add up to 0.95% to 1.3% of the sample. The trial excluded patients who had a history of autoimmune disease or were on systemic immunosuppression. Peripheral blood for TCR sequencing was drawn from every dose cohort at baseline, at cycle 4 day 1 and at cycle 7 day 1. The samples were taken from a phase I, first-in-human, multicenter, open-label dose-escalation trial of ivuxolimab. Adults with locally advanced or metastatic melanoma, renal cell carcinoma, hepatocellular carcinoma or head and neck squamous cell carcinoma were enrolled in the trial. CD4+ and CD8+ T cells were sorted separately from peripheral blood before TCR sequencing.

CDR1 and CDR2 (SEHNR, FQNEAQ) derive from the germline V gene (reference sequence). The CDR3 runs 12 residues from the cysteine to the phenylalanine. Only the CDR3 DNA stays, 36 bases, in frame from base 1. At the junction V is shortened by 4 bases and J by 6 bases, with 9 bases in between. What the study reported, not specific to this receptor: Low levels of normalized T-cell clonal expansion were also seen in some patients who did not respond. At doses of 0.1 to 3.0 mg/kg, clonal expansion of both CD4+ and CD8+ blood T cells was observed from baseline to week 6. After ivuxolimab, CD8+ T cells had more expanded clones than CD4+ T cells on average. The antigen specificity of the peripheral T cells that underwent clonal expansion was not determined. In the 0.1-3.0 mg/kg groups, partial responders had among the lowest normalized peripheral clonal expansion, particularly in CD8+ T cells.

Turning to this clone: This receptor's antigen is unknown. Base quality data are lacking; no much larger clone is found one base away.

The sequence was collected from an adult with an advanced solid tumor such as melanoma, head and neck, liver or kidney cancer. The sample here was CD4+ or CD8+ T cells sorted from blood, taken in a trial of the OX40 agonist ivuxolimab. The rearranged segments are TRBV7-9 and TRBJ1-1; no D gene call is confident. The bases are TGTGCCAGCAGCTCCCTCGGGGCTGAAGCTTTCTTT. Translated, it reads CASSSLGAEAFF.